The clone carrying this T cell receptor (beta chain) was detected only a few times. The antigen is undetermined. These data originate in a study of blood T cells in healthy people across ages. Overall study: Through template switching, about one barcoded beta molecule was captured per two T cells, as measured in model experiments.

With a J-beta primer mix and a sample-barcoded 5' primer, a second PCR ran about 7 to 12 cycles. A template-switch adaptor with 12 random nucleotides tagged each cDNA molecule. In TCRdb, the 5' RACE reads were re-called with MiXCR into one record per CDR3 protein. Among 1.5 million to 2 million distinct CDR3 sequences listed, around 42% were seen once. Study-level findings and limits: Measured against age, TCR beta diversity per million T cells decreased in a roughly linear manner.

This TCR was recovered from a human donor in good health. Material: blood.

Here the CDR3 DNA reads TGCGCCAGCAGCCAAGATCGCCTCCAGGACAGGGGTTGGGACACTGAAGCTTTCTTT. Translation gives CASSQDRLQDRGWDTEAFF. This chain links TRBV4-1 with TRBJ1-1, with 9 nucleotides matching TRBD1. Per the germline V gene, CDR1 is MGHRA and CDR2 is YSYEKL. J gave up 3 bases and V 0 bases, and 14 bases lay outside the gene matches. The CDR3 runs 19 residues.